Below, 6 T cell receptor beta chains from the same sample are listed, as sequenced in a study of sequential checkpoint blockade in melanoma. The repertoire was sequenced with immunoSEQ multiplex PCR; TCRdb's copy has only in-frame clones and lacks some. The table shows fewer than 1,000 clones, with around 27% occurring only once. Noted treatment: randomized to nivolumab then ipilimumab (arm A) or the reverse (arm B). The sample here was tumor tissue (inferred from file names), taken from a patient given nivolumab and ipilimumab in sequence. The receptors here all came from a human donor with melanoma.

There are a few counts of this clone. The CDR3 is CASSFFQGFSGNTIYF. Written as DNA, the CDR3 is TGTGCCAGCAGCTTTTTTCAGGGCTTCTCTGGAAACACCATATATTTT. The chain is built from TRBV11-3 and TRBJ1-3, with D possibly TRBD1 on 5 matching bases. In germline, CDR1 is SGHNT, CDR2 YENEEA. The CDR3 runs to 16 residues. V shed 3 bases and J shed 0 bases, with 12 bases lying between them. The entire variable domain, with the rest obtained from reference TRBV11-3 and TRBJ1-3, is as follows: EAGVVQSPRYKIIEKKQPVAFWCNPISGHNTLYWYLQNLGQGPELLIRYENEEAVDDSQLPKDRFSAERLKGVDSTLKIQPAELGDSAVYLCASSFFQGFSGNTIYFGEGSWLTVV.

The chain is built from TRBV19 and TRBJ2-1; D possibly matches TRBD1 or TRBD2 (5 bases each). The CDR3 totals 16 residues. V shed 3 bases and J shed 4 bases, with 16 bases lying between them. Germline lookup yields CDR1 LNHDA and CDR2 SQIVND (reference sequence). Here the CDR3 reads CASSMRWGPPYNEQFF. CDR3 DNA sequence: TGTGCCAGTAGTATGAGGTGGGGACCCCCATACAATGAGCAGTTCTTC. The full variable domain, rest sourced from reference TRBV19 and TRBJ2-1, is DGGITQSPKYLFRKEGQNVTLSCEQNLNHDAMYWYRQDPGQGLRLIYYSQIVNDFQKGDIAEGYSVSREKKESFPLTVTSAQKNPTAFYLCASSMRWGPPYNEQFFGPGTRLTVL.

The chain carries TRBV7-5 and TRBJ2-7; TRBD1, the D gene given by the table, was not confirmed from the DNA. TRBV7-5 is a documented pseudogene. This CDR3 has 15 amino acids. For the CDR3, the DNA is TGTGCCAGCAGCCTCGACCGGGACAATTCCTACGAGCAGTACTTC. Translating it yields CASSLDRDNSYEQYF.

Here the CDR3 DNA reads TGCGCCAGCAGTGAGTCTACTAGCGGGCGACTGAACACCGGGGAGCTGTTTTTT. This codes for CASSESTSGRLNTGELFF. V gene TRBV10-2 combines with J gene TRBJ2-2, with TRBD2 matching over 9 bases. The length of the CDR3 is 18 residues. Germline lookup yields CDR1 WSHSY and CDR2 SAAADI. J gave up 1 base and V 0 bases, and 6 bases lay outside the gene matches.

This rearrangement joins TRBV9 to TRBJ1-3; D is ambiguous. CDR1 and CDR2 from the germline V gene are SGDLS and YYNGEE. The CDR3 spans 16 residues. V was pared by 5 bases and J by 0 bases, with 15 bases between. CDR3 protein: CASSIKQPASGNTIYF. The CDR3 nucleotides are TGTGCCAGCAGTATTAAACAGCCTGCCTCTGGAAACACCATATATTTT.

In its sample, this clone ranks as medium-sized. This chain joins TRBV11-3 and TRBJ1-1; TRBD1 might be the D (6 bases). Germline V CDR1 and CDR2: SGHNT, YENEEA. There are 15 residues in the CDR3. Trimming shortened V by 7 bases and J by 2 bases, and 17 bases separated the two germline ends. Here the CDR3 DNA reads TGTGCCAGCACCCTTAGGGGGGCTGGAAACACTGAAGCTTTCTTT. Its protein is CASTLRGAGNTEAFF.